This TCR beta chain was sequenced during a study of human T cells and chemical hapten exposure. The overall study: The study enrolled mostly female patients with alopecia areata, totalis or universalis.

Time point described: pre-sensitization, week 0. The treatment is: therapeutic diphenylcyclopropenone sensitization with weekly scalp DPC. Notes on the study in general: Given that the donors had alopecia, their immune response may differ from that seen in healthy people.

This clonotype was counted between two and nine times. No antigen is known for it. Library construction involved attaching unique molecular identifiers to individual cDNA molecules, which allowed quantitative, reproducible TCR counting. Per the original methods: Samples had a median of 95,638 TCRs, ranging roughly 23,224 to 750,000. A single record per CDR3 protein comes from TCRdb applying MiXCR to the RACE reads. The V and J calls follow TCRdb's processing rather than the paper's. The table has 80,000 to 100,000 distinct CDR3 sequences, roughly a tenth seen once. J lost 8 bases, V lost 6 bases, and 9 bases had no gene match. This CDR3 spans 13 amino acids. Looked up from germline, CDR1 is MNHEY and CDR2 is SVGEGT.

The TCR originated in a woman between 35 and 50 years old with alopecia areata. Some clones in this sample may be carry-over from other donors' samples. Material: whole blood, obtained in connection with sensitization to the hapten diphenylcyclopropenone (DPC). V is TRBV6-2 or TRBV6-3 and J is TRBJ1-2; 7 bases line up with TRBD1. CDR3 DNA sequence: TGTGCCAGCAGGACCGGGACAGAATACGGCTACACCTTC. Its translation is CASRTGTEYGYTF.